This T cell receptor beta chain was identified in a study of identical twins. General observations from the study: The study found weaker excess twin sharing in beta out-of-frame sequences. Conclusions came from cross-sectional statistical analysis, not from following the same donors.

This clonotype was recorded many times. No antigen is known for it. Unique molecular identifiers were present on the cDNA, which also gained a universal primer site by template switching. In TCRdb, the 5' RACE reads were re-called with MiXCR into one record per CDR3 protein. The table includes 700,000 or so distinct CDR3 sequences, 8.6% detected once. The CDR3 has 14 amino acids. With 1 base removed from V and 2 bases from J, the gap between germline ends came to 9 bases. From germline, CDR1 is SGHDT and CDR2 YYEEEE. This sample was also put to use in a study of yellow fever vaccine responses in identical twins. That work contributes: Vaccine T cell responses of twins reportedly seemed partly convergent and partly personalized.

The sample consisted of PBMCs. The chain employs TRBV5-6 and TRBJ2-5; D ambiguous. This TCR derives from a woman aged 18-29 years in good health. The CDR3 reads CASSLSQIQETQYF. CDR3 bases: TGTGCCAGCAGCTTGTCCCAGATTCAAGAGACCCAGTACTTC.